This TCR beta chain was obtained from a study of cytomegalovirus exposure and HLA in healthy donors. Study context: Out of roughly 170 million T cells, an earlier analysis found over 100 million unique TCR beta sequences in total.

General study points: Confirmation was obtained in vitro that a few CMV-associated chains are specific for CMV antigens. Roughly uniform sequencing depth across donors was assumed, possibly incorrectly. Solely CMV serostatus was available to characterize immune exposure.

Researchers ran the PCR with 60 Vbeta and 13 Jbeta primers. Some clones are missing from TCRdb's copy, which holds only in-frame ones; the method was immunoSEQ multiplex PCR. The sample holds around 200,000 clones, roughly 79% seen once. The V gene's germline CDR1 is SQVTM and CDR2 ANQGSEA. The ends were cut back, 3 bases at V and 3 bases at J, with 7 bases in the middle. The CDR3 length is 12 residues. A note on this clone: Its target is unknown.

The rearrangement links TRBV29-1 to TRBJ2-3; the D is unclear. The sample was PBMCs. The sequence derives from a young man in good health and CMV-seronegative. CDR3 DNA: TGCAGCGTTGATATATATACAGATACGCAGTATTTT. Translated, it gives CSVDIYTDTQYF.